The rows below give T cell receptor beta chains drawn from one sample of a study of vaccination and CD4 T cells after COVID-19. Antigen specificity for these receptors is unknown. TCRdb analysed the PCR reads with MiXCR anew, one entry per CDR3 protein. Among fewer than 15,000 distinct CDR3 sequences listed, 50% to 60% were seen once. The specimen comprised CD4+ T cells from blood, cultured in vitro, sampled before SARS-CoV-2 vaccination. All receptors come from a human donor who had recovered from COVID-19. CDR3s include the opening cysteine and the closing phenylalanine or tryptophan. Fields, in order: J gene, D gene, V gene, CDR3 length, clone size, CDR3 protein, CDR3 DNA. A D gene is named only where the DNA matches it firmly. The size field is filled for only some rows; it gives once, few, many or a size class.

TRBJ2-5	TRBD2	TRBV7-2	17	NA	CASSPLGSGGAAETQYF	TGCGCCAGCAGCCCGTTAGGTAGCGGGGGGGCAGCCGAGACCCAGTACTTC
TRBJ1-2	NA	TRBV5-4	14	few	CASSSDRLNYGYTF	TGTGCCAGCAGCTCGGACAGACTTAACTATGGCTACACCTTC
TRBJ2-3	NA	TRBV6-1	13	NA	CASRAGPRGTQYF	TGTGCCAGCAGGGCCGGCCCCAGAGGGACCCAGTATTTT
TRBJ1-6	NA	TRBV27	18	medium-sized	CASSLSGGDRTYNSPLHF	TGTGCCAGCAGTTTATCGGGGGGAGACAGAACCTATAATTCACCCCTCCACTTT
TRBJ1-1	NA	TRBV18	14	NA	CASSPTGPYTEAFF	TGTGCCAGCTCACCAACGGGCCCGTACACTGAAGCTTTCTTT
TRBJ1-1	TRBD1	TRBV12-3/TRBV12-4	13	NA	CASSLQGGTEAFF	TGTGCCAGCAGTTTACAGGGGGGCACTGAAGCTTTCTTT
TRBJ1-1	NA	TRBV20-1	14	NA	CSADRAGLNTEAFF	TGCAGTGCCGACCGGGCAGGATTGAACACTGAAGCTTTCTTT
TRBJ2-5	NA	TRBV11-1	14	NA	CASSLYTDQETQYF	TGTGCCAGCAGCTTGTATACGGACCAAGAGACCCAGTACTTC
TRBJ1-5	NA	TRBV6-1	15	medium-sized	CASSEGTEGHQPQHF	TGTGCCAGCAGTGAAGGGACAGAAGGTCACCAGCCCCAGCATTTT
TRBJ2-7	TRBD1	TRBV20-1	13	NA	CSADDRGNYEQYF	TGCAGTGCAGACGACAGGGGAAACTACGAGCAGTACTTC
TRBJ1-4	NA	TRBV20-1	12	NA	CSARGGYEKLFF	TGCAGTGCTAGAGGAGGCTATGAAAAACTGTTTTTT
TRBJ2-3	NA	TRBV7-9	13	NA	CASSARNTDTQYF	TGTGCCAGCAGCGCCAGGAACACAGATACGCAGTATTTT
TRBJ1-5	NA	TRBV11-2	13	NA	CASSQEDNQPQHF	TGTGCCAGCAGCCAGGAAGACAATCAGCCCCAGCATTTT
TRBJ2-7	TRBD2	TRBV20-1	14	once	CSVLSSGETYEQYF	TGCAGTGTCCTGTCTAGCGGAGAAACCTACGAGCAGTACTTC
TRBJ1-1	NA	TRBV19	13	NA	CASSPGRATEAFF	TGTGCCAGTAGCCCGGGACGGGCGACTGAAGCTTTCTTT
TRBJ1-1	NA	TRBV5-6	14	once	CASSLRPDNTEAFF	TGTGCCAGCAGCTTAAGACCGGACAACACTGAAGCTTTCTTT
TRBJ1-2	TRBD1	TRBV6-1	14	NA	CASSIAGTGYGYTF	TGTGCCAGCAGTATTGCCGGGACAGGGTATGGCTACACCTTC
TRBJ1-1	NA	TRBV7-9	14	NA	CASSFQGKDTEAFF	TGTGCCAGCAGCTTCCAGGGGAAGGACACTGAAGCTTTCTTT
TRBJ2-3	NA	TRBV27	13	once	CASSYSRGYTQYF	TGTGCCAGCAGTTACTCGAGGGGGTATACGCAGTATTTT
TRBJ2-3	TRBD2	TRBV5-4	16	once	CASSSKREAGSDTQYF	TGTGCCAGCAGCTCGAAGCGGGAGGCAGGGTCAGATACGCAGTATTTT
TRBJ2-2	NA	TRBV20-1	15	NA	CSASAGTVRAGELFF	TGCAGTGCTAGTGCCGGGACGGTCCGGGCCGGGGAGCTGTTTTTT
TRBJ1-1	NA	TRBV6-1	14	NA	CASSNRALNTEAFF	TGTGCCAGCAGTAACCGGGCACTAAACACTGAAGCTTTCTTT
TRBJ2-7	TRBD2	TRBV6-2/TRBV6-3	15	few	CASSPDSGWLREQYF	TGTGCCAGCAGTCCAGATAGCGGGTGGCTCCGCGAGCAGTACTTC
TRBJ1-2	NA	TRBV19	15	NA	CASSTSGGVAYGYTF	TGTGCCAGTAGTACCTCGGGGGGAGTTGCCTATGGCTACACCTTC
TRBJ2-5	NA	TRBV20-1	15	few	CSAHIPGNNQETQYF	TGCAGTGCCCATATACCCGGGAACAACCAAGAGACCCAGTACTTC
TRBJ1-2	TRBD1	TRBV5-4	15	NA	CASSTGQGGTGGYTF	TGTGCCAGCAGCACGGGACAGGGGGGTACCGGGGGCTACACCTTC
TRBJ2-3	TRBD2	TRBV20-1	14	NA	CSAPASGRVDTQYF	TGCAGTGCTCCCGCGAGCGGGAGGGTGGATACGCAGTATTTT